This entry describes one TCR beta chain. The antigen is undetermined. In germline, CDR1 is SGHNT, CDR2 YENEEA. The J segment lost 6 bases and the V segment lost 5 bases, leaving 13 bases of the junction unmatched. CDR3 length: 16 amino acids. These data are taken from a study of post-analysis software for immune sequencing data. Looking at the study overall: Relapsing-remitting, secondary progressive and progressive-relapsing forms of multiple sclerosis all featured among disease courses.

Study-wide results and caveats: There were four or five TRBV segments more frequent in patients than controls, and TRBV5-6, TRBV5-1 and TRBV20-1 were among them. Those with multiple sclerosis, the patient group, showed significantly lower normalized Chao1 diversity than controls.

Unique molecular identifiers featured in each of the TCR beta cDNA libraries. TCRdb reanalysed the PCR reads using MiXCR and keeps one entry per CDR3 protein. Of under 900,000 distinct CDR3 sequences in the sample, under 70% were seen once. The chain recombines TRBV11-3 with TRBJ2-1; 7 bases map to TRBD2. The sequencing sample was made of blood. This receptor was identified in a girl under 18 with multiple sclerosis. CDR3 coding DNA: TGTGCCAGCAGCCACCGGACTAACGGGAGGCCCAATGAGCAGTTCTTC. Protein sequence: CASSHRTNGRPNEQFF.